The clone carrying this T cell receptor (beta chain) appeared a single time. In the same sample, other DNA sequences code for this CDR3. In the authors' methods: Amplification of reference gene primers provided the estimated nucleated cell counts. Here immunoSEQ multiplex PCR was the method, and the copy in TCRdb shows in-frame clones only, minus some. That table supplies the V and J calls and clone size; D and trimming were determined from the DNA. This table has 300,000 or so clones, around 85% appearing once. The data originate from a study of blood T cell repertoires in COVID-19. Study-level information: Both acute and convalescent COVID-19 samples were obtained from the United States, Italy and Spain. PBMCs, B-cell-depleted T cells, or T cells were the source of the cDNA or gDNA that made up the material.

This CDR3 region has 12 residues. V lost 3 bases and J 6 bases, leaving 7 bases between the germline ends. Germline V gives CDR1 KGHSH, CDR2 LQKENI. The clonotype was recovered from a woman aged 45-65 years with active or convalescent COVID-19. The material sequenced was peripheral blood. The gene calls are TRBV18 and TRBJ2-3; possibly TRBD1 for D (5 bases). CDR3 in DNA: TGTGCCAGCTCACCTAACAGGGATACGCAGTATTTT. This encodes CASSPNRDTQYF.